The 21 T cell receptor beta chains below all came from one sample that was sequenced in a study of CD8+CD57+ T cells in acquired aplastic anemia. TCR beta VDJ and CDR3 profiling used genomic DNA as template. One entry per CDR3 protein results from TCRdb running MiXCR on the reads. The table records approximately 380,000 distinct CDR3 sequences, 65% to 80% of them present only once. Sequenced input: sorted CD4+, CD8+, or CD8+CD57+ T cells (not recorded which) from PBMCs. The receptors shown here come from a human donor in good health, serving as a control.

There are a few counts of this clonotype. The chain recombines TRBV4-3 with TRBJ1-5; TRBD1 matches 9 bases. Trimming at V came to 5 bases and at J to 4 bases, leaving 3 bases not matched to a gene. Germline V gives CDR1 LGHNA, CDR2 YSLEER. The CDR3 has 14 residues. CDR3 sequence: CASSRGQGNQPQHF. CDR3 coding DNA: TGCGCCAGCAGCAGAGGACAGGGGAATCAGCCCCAGCATTTT.

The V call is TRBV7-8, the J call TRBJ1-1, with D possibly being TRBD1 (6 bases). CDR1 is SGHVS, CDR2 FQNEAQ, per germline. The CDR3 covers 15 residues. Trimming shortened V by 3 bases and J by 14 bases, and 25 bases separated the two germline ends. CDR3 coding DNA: TGTGCCAGCAGCTTCGGGGGGCTCGAGAACTTCGGGCCGTTCTTT. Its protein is CASSFGGLENFGPFF.

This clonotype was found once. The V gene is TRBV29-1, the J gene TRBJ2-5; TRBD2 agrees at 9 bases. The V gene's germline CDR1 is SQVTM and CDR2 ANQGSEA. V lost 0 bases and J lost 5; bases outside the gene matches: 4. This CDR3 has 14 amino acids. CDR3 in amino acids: CSVEEGAGGETQYF. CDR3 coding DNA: TGCAGCGTTGAAGAGGGAGCGGGGGGTGAGACCCAGTACTTC. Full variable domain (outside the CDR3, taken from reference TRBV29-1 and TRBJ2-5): SAVISQKPSRDICQRGTSLTIQCQVDSQVTMMFWYRQQPGQSLTLIATANQGSEATYESGFVIDKFPISRPNLTFSTLTVSNMSPEDSSIYLCSVEEGAGGETQYFGPGTRLLVL.

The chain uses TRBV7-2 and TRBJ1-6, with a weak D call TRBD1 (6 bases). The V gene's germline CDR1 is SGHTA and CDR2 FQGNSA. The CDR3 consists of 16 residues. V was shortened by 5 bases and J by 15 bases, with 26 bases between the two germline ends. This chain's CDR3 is CASSPGGGAVRPRLHF. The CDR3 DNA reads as TGTGCCAGCAGCCCTGGCGGGGGGGCCGTGAGACCCCGCCTCCACTTT.

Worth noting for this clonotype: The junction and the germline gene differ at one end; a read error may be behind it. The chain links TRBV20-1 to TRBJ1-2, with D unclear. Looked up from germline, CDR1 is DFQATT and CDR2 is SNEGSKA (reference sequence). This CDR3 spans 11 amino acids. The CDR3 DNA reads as TGCAGTGCTAGCCCGGACTACAATGAGCCCTTC. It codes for CSASPDYNEPF.

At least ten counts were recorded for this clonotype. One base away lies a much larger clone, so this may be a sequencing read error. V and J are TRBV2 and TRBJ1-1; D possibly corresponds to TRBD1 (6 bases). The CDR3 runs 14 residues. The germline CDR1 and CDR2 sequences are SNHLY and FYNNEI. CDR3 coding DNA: TGTGCCAGCAGTGACCGGGACATGAACACTGGAGCTTTCTTT. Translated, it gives CASSDRDMNTGAFF. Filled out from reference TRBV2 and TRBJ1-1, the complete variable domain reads EPEVTQTPSHQVTQMGQEVILRCVPISNHLYFYWYRQILGQKVEFLVSFYNNEISEKSEIFDDQFSVERPDGSNFTLKIRSTKLEDSAMYFCASSDRDMNTGAFFGQGTRLTVV.

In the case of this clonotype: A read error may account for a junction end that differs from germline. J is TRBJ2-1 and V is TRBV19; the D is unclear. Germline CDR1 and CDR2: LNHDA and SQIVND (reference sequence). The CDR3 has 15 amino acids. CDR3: CASSKWIKRVNEQFF. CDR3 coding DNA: TGTGCCAGCAGTAAATGGATCAAAAGGGTCAATGAGCAGTTCTTC.

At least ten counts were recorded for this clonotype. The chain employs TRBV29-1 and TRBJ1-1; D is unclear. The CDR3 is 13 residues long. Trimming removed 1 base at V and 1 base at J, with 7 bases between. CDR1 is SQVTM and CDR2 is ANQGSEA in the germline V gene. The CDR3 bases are TGCAGCGTTGAAGTCAGGCAGAACACTGAAGCTTTCTTT. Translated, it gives CSVEVRQNTEAFF.

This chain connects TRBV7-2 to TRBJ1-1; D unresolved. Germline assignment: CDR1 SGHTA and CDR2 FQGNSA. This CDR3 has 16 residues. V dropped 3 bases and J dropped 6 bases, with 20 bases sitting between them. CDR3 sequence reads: CASSLAVGLINPEAFF. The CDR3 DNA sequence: TGTGCCAGCAGCTTGGCGGTGGGTCTCATAAACCCTGAAGCTTTCTTT.

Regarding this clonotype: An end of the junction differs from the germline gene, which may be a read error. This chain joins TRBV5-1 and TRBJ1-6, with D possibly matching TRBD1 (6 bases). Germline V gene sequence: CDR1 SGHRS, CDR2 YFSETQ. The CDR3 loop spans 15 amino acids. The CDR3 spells CASSGVMGATSPLHF. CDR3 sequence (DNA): TGTGCCAGCAGTGGGGTTATGGGGGCGACTTCACCCCTCCACTTT. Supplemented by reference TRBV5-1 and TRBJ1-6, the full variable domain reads KAGVTQTPRYLIKTRGQQVTLSCSPISGHRSVSWYQQTPGQGLQFLFEYFSETQRNKGNFPGRFSGRQFSNSRSEMNVSTLELGDSALYLCASSGVMGATSPLHFGNGTRLTVT.

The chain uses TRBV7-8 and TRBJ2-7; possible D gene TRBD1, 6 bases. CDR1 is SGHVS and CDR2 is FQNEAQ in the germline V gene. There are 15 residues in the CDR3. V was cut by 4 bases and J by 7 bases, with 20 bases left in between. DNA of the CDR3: TGTGCCAGCAGCTCTGACAGGCGGTACTACGTGGAGCAGTACTTC. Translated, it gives CASSSDRRYYVEQYF.

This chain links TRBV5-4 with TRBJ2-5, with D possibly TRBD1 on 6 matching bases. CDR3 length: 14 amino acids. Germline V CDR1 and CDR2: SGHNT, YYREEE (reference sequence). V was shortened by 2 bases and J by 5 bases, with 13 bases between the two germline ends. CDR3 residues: CASSLQGVAETQYF. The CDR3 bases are TGTGCCAGCAGCTTACAGGGCGTGGCCGAGACCCAGTACTTC.

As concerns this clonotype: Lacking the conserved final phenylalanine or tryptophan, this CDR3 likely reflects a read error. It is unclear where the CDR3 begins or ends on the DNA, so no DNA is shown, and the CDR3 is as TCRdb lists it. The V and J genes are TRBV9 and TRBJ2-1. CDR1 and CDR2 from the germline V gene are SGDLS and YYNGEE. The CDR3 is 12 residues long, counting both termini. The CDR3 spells CASSGSETYKSL.

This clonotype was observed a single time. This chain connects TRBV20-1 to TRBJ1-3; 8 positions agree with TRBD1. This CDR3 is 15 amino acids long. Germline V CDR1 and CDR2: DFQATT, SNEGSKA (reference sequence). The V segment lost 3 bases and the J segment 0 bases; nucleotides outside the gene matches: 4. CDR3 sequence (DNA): TGCAGTGCTAGGACAGGGGCCCTCTCTGGAAACACCATATATTTT. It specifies CSARTGALSGNTIYF.

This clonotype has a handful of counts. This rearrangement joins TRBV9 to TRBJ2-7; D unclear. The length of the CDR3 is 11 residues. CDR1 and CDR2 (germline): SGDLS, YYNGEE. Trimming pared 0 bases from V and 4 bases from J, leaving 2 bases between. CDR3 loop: CASSVVYEQYF. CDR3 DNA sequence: TGTGCCAGCAGCGTAGTTTACGAGCAGTACTTC.

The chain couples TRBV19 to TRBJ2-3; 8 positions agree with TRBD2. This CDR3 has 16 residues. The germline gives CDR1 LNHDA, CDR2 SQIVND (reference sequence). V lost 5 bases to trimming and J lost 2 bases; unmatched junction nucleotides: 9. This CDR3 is CASSPSSGGITDTQYF. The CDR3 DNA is TGTGCCAGTAGTCCTTCCTCGGGAGGGATCACAGATACGCAGTATTTT.

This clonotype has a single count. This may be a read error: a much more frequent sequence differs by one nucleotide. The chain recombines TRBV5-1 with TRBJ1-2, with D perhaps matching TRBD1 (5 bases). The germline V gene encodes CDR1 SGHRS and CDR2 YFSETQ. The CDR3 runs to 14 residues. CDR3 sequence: CASSSINQGRGYTF. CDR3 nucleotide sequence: TGTGCCAGCAGCTCGATAAACCAGGGTAGGGGCTACACCTTC.

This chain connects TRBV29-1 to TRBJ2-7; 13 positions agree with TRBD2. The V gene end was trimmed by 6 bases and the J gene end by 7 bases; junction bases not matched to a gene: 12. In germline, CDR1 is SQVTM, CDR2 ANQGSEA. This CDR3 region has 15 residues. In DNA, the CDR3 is TGCAGCGTGAACCGACTAGCGGGGGGAGTGGGGGAGCAGTACTTC. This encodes CSVNRLAGGVGEQYF.

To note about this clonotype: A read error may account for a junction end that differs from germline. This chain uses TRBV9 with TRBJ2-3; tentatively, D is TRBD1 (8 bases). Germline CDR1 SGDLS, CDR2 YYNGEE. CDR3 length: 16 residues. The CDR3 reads CASSEATGEGTDTQYF. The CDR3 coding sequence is TGCGCCAGCAGCGAGGCGACAGGGGAGGGGACAGATACGCAGTATTTT.

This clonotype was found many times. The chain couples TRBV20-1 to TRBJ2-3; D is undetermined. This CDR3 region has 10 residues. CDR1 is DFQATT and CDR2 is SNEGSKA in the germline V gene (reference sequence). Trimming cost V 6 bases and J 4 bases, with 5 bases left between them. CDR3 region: CSALADTQYF. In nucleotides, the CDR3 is TGCAGTGCCCTGGCAGATACGCAGTATTTT.

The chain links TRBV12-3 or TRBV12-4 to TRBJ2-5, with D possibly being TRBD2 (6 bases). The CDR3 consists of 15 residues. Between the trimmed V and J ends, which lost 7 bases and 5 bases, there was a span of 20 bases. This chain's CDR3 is CASTYAGRDVETQYF. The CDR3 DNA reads TGTGCCAGCACCTACGCCGGGCGGGACGTGGAGACCCAGTACTTC.